The present entry profiles one TCR beta chain with its context. Its antigen is as yet unknown. The CDR3 contains 13 residues. Germline V gives CDR1 LGHNA, CDR2 YSLEER. The data belong to a study of CD8 T cells in ankylosing spondylitis. Whole-study results and caveats: Earlier literature documents some of the motif variants in reactive arthritis synovial fluid and blood. A TCR beta motif of about 8 highly homologous variants seemed to mark ankylosing spondylitis blood.

Library preparation for TCR beta used quantitative 5'-RACE with molecular barcodes. TCRdb analysed the 5' RACE reads with MiXCR anew, one entry per CDR3 protein. The profile shows 700,000 to 850,000 distinct CDR3 sequences, 10% to 15% of them singletons. The chain links TRBV4-3 to TRBJ2-5; D remains unclear. This receptor was taken from a male donor with ankylosing spondylitis. Sequencing input: blood, either unsorted or a sorted T cell fraction (not recorded which). The CDR3 bases are TGCCCGCCCGTCGAGAAGTACCAAGAGACCCAGTACTTC. Residues: CPPVEKYQETQYF.